This section outlines one TCR beta chain sequence together with its context. The antigen is unknown. TCRdb's table, derived via immunoSEQ multiplex PCR, lists solely in-frame clones and lacks some. The table lists about 150,000 clones, about 90% of them singletons. The length of the CDR3 is 14 residues. Germline loops: CDR1 SGHDT, CDR2 YYEEEE. The germline V and J ends were trimmed by 0 bases and 5 bases, with 11 bases remaining between them. These data belong to a study of T cell responses to AZD1222 COVID-19 vaccine. Study-wide points: Nearly half of spike-specific TCRs reportedly target variant regions that are unmutated in the B.1.351 and B.1.1.7 variants. At baseline, just 5 or 6 AZD1222 recipients tested seropositive. Among the donors, most were white British and more were female, and clonal diversity was possibly underestimated. Vaccination with two AZD1222 doses was followed by a rise in Spike-specific TCR breadth and depth.

The TCR sequence derives from an adult who received the AZD1222 COVID-19 vaccine. Sequenced here: peripheral blood, sampled 28 days after the second AZD1222 dose. The chain has TRBV5-6 and TRBJ1-2, with D perhaps TRBD1 (5 bases). Here the CDR3 DNA reads TGTGCCAGCAGCTTGGGGGCAGGGCGGTATGGCTACACCTTC. It encodes CASSLGAGRYGYTF.